Listed here is a single TCR beta chain. Antigen: not known. This specimen belongs to a study of shared clonotypes between healthy human individuals. Study in general: Aged 18 to 49, the donors were a couple of women and a few men. The study used three CD4 naive, three CD4 memory, two CD8 naive and one CD8 memory plate per donor.

V lost 5 bases to trimming and J lost 1 base, with 10 bases between them. The CDR3 totals 14 residues. General study findings and limits: Some clonotypes were shared by all four sorted-subset donors, while others were not shared. The non-shared ones had lower generation probabilities than the shared ones.

Selected positively for CCR7 and CD45RO-negative, naive CD8 cells excluded terminally differentiated effector memory CD45RA+ cells. Sorted-subset replicate PCRs used about 200 ng DNA, about 30,000 T cell genomes. Here immunoSEQ multiplex PCR was the method, and the copy in TCRdb shows in-frame clones only, minus some. The table records roughly 2,000,000 clones, about 95% of them present only once. This sequence was found in a man aged 18 to 29 in good health. The sequenced sample consisted of naive CD8+ T cells sorted from blood. This chain joins TRBV5-3 and TRBJ2-1; D gene uncertain. TRBV5-3 is identified as an open reading frame with a role that is uncertain. This chain's CDR3 is CARRGRDSYNEQFF. Here the CDR3 DNA reads TGTGCCAGAAGGGGCAGAGATTCCTACAATGAGCAGTTCTTC.